Reported below is one T cell receptor beta chain. Antigen specificity is unknown. Time point given: pre-treatment sample, taken before nivolumab and TIL therapy. V lost 5 bases to trimming and J lost 7 bases, with 5 bases between them. This CDR3 is 11 amino acids long. Germline assignment: CDR1 MNHEY and CDR2 SMNVEV (reference sequence). These data belong to a study of TIL therapy for anti-PD-1-resistant metastatic lung cancer. About the research overall: Median tumor mutation burden was 1.5 mutations per megabase. Study-level results: The cohort had more treatment-naive, never-smoker and oncogene-addicted patients than typical.

Sequencing used immunoSEQ v3. TCRdb's copy holds only in-frame clones and misses some; the assay was immunoSEQ multiplex PCR. The sample shows under 60,000 clones, approximately 86% of them seen only once. This sequence was found in a person between 25 and 80 years old with non-small cell lung cancer. The material was blood, obtained at baseline. The chain joins TRBV27 to TRBJ2-2; the D is unclear. CDR3 sequence (DNA): TGTGCCAGCAGTGAATACGGGGAGCTGTTTTTT. Amino acid sequence: CASSEYGELFF.